Reported below is one T cell receptor (beta chain). Its cognate antigen has yet to be identified. Nothing much larger sits one base from this clone, and base qualities are not available. TCR beta libraries were generated from genomic DNA with the immunoSEQ kit, following the manufacturer's recommendations. To prepare libraries, a first multiplex PCR with proprietary primers was run, followed by a second PCR that added unique barcodes, and a bead cleanup was done after each round. A kit-provided positive control reaction and a negative control reaction were included in every sample batch. The final libraries underwent checking on an Agilent 4200 TapeStation D1000 ScreenTape, volumetric pooling, and quantification by qPCR. Sequencing was performed on an Illumina NextSeq500 with a MidOutput 150-cycle cartridge, and 156 Read1 and 15 Index1 cycles were run with kit custom primers. The pooled library was loaded at roughly 0.94 pM with a roughly 22% PhiX control spike-in. In the paper's pipeline: The vendor-processed data were analyzed in R, and a clonotype was defined as all T cells that share the same CDR3 nucleotide sequence. In the clone abundance analyses, frequencies in each sample were normalized to that sample's 10,000 most abundant clones. Before analysis, public T cell clones were removed, and these numbered fewer than five per sample on average. Tumor-enriched clonotypes and baseline blood-enriched clonotypes were defined as those with an abundance difference of at least 32-fold between compartments. A beta-binomial differential abundance model was applied to find clonotypes that expanded or contracted between blood time points. Similarity between tumor and blood repertoires was quantified using the Baroni-Urbani and Buser coefficient, and groups were compared with two-tailed Wilcoxon tests in R. Drawn from immuneACCESS, this table holds only the in-frame rearrangements with V and J called that TCRdb kept. Clones are partly lost; checked studies trace under half to an unresolved V gene and leave the rest unexplained. D and trimming come from the DNA, and the V and J calls and clone size come from that table. The sample includes some 120,000 clones, with about 81% observed a single time. The ten largest account for 1.9% of the sample.

CDR1 LNHDA and CDR2 SQIVND are derived from the germline V gene (reference sequence). The junction carries 16 bases between V and J, which are trimmed by 2 bases and 0 bases respectively. Spanning cysteine to phenylalanine, the CDR3 consists of 17 amino acids. The kept DNA is CDR3 alone, 51 bases in frame from the first base. The data derive from a study of radiation and T cells in renal cell carcinoma (TCRdb year 2020). For the wider study: Samples were obtained from a clinical trial, in which 15 Gy stereotactic body radiation therapy was delivered to primary renal cell carcinomas and nephrectomy was performed 4 weeks later. TCR beta sequencing covered 50 to 55 samples in total, comprising roughly 25 tumors and approximately 27 peripheral blood samples. Across all 50 or so samples, 4,016,671 unique CDR3 nucleotide sequences encoding 2 million to 3 million unique CDR3 amino acid sequences were identified. Study-level results and caveats: Effects of radiation dose or scheduling on the TCR repertoire could not be addressed with the single-armed trial design. Tracking of blood repertoire dynamics stopped at about 4 weeks after treatment, with no follow-up past that point. In blood, the top tumor clonotypes increased between baseline and 2 weeks post-radiation and then shrank by 4 weeks, which suggests that tumor-resident clones expanded only transiently. Because pretreatment tumor biopsies were not available, the baseline intratumoral presence of clonotypes could not be determined.

Interpreted using the paper, the time point label stands for: blood 2 weeks post-SBRT. The sample's treatment or condition, from its label and the paper: 15 Gy SBRT to primary tumor, nephrectomy 4 weeks later. To track tumor-enriched clonotypes, serial peripheral blood was sampled from radiation-treated patients at baseline and at 2 weeks and 4 weeks after SBRT. Every patient had renal cell carcinoma of clear cell pathology. The QIAamp DNA Blood Mini Kit (Qiagen) was used to prepare genomic DNA for TCR sequencing. Samples were included in the analyses only if all quality control checks were passed. This sequence was found in a woman in her sixties or seventies with renal cell carcinoma. The source material was blood, sampled from a patient whose treatment included radiotherapy and nephrectomy. The receptor chain draws on TRBV19 and TRBJ1-1; TRBD1 might be the D gene, on 6 matching bases. CDR3 loop: CASSISRGQRLNTEAFF. The base sequence is TGTGCCAGTAGTATAAGCAGGGGCCAGCGCTTGAACACTGAAGCTTTCTTT.